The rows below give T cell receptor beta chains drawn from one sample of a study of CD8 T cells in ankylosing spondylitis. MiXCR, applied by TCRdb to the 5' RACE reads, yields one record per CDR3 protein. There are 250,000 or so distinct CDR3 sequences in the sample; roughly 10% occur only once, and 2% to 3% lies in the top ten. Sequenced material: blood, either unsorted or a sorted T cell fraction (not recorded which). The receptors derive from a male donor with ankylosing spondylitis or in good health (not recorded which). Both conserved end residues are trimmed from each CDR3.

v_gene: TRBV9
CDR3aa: ASSALGGAIYNEQF

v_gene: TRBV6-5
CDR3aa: ASSYRGGEEGYT

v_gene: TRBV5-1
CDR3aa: ASAGTDEKLF

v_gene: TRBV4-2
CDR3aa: ASSQALTGTGQMETQY

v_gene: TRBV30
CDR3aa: AWSTPTSGGPKGTDTQY

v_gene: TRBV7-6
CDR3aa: ASSPLDGHGNTIY

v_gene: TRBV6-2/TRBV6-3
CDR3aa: ASLGSPNEKLF

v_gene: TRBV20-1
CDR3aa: SATRDRETQAF

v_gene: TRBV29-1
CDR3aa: SVGGGNGYT

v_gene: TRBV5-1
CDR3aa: ASSLVQDAYNEQF

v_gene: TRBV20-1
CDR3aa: SAPPMPAGGYSYNEQF

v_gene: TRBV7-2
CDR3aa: ASSLPAGGASNQPQH

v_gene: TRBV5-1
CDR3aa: ASSLEAGGSRGSYNEQF

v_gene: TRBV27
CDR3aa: ASSFGFGQAQTTQY

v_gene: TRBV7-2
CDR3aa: ASSSGRAPEAF

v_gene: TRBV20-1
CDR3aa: SAREGRSSGNTIY

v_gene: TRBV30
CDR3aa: AWSEDRGVGYT

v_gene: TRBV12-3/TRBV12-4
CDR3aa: ASSLAADRERERTEAF